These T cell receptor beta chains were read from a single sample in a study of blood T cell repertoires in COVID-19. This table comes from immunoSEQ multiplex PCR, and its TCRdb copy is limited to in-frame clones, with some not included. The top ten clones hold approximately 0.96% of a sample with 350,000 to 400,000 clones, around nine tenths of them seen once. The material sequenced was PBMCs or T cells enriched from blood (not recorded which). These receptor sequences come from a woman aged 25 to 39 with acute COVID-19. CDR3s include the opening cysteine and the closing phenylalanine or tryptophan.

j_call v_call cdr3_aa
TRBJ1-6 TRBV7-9 CASSLDGSSYNSPLHF
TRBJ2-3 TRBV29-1 CSVAGLRSTDTQYF
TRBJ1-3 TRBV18 CASSTDSGNTIYF
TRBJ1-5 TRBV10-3 CAISVGGFGQPQHF
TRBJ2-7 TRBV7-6 CASSRPGTSAGSRGEQYF
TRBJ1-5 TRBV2 CASSGTGEFQPQHF
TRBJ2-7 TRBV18 CASSPQNSGGSYEQYF
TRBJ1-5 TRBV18 CASSPGRSNQPQHF
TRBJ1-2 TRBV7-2 CASSLGGDGYTF
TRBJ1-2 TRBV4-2 CASSHRQQGRKDYGYTF
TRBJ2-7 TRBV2 CASSRLADSYEQYF
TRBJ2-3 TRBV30 CAWSVGSGGTDTQYF
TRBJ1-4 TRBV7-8 CASSKQGADEKLFF
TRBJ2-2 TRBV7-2 CASSLRQANTGELFF
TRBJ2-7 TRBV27 CASSLQGQGYEQYF
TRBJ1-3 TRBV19 CASSTLQASGNTIYF